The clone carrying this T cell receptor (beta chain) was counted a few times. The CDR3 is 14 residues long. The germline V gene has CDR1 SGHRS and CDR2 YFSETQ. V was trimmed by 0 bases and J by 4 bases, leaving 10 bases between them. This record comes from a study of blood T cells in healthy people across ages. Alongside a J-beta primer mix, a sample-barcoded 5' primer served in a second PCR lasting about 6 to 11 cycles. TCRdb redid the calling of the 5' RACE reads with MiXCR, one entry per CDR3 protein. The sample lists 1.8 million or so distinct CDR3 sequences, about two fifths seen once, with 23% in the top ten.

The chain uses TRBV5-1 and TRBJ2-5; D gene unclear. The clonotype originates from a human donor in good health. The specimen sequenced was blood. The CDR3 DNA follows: TGCGCCAGCAGCTTGGTGAGCTTCGGAGAGACCCAGTACTTC. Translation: CASSLVSFGETQYF.